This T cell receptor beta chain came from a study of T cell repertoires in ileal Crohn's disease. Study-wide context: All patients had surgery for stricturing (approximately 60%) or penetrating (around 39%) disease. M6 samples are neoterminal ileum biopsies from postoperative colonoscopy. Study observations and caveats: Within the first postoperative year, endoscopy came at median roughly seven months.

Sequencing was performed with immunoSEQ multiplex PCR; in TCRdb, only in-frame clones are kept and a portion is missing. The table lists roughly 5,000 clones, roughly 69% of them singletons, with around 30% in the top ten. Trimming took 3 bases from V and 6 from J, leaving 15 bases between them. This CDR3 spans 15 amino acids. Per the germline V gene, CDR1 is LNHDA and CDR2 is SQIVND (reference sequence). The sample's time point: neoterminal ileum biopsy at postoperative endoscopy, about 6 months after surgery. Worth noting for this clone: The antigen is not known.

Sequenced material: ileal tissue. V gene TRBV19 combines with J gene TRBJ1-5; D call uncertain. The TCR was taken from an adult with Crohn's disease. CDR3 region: CASSISPRGFQPQHF. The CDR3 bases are TGTGCCAGTAGTATTTCTCCCCGGGGTTTTCAGCCCCAGCATTTT.